This note documents a single T cell receptor beta chain sequence. The data belong to a study of OX40 agonist ivuxolimab in advanced cancers. Turning to the study itself: The patients received ivuxolimab by intravenous route every 2 weeks at 0.01 to 10 mg/kg.

Germline lookup yields CDR1 SGHDT and CDR2 YYEEEE. V lost 0 bases and J lost 5, with 5 bases in between. The CDR3 runs to 13 residues. Profiled with immunoSEQ multiplex PCR; TCRdb holds only in-frame clones, not every one. The table includes some 79,000 clones, approximately 85% detected once. This material consisted of CD4+ or CD8+ T cells sorted from blood, taken in a trial of the OX40 agonist ivuxolimab. The chain links TRBV5-6 to TRBJ1-4; D remains ambiguous. The receptor was derived from an adult with an advanced solid tumor such as melanoma, head and neck, liver or kidney cancer. Written as DNA, the CDR3 is TGTGCCAGCAGCTTGGGGGAGAATGAAAAACTGTTTTTT. It is translated as CASSLGENEKLFF.